Below, one T cell receptor beta chain is given with its context. Its antigen is unknown. The immunoSEQ assay was v3.0, run at survey level. Using immunoSEQ multiplex PCR, the repertoire was profiled, and TCRdb retains in-frame clones only, with some absent. The sample includes 37,000 or so clones, less than 85% of them seen just once. Researchers secured at least one pre-ART and at least two post-ART PBMC samples from each donor. The sample originates from a study of long-term antiretroviral therapy in people with HIV. Whole-study context: The oldest specimens predate the 2015 immediate-ART recommendation by about a decade.

V shed 0 bases, J shed 2 bases, and the junction held 12 bases outside the gene matches. Germline-derived CDR1 and CDR2 are MGHRA and YSYEKL. This CDR3 is built from 18 residues. Study-wide findings and caveats: Blood dates from the mid-2000s to the late 2010s, possibly under older ART regimens. Whereas controls had wider CDR3 length ranges, HIV repertoires had narrower ones.

The sequenced sample was unsorted PBMCs, obtained 3.4 years after starting antiretroviral therapy. The chain joins TRBV4-1 to TRBJ2-7; 8 nucleotides match TRBD2. This sequence was found in a man aged 25-40 years with HIV. CDR3 sequence (DNA): TGCGCCAGCAGCCAAGATAAAGGTGCGGCGGGAGGCCCCTACGAGCAGTACTTC. Encoded protein: CASSQDKGAAGGPYEQYF.